This T cell receptor beta chain is drawn from a study of blood T cell repertoires in COVID-19. In the study overall: Samples came from the United States, Italy and Spain, spanning acute and convalescent COVID-19. T cells, B-cell-depleted T cells, or PBMCs provided the cDNA or gDNA that served as material.

Only a few counts were recorded for this clone. In the authors' methods: Counts of nucleated cells, estimated from reference gene primer amplification, were obtained. The method was immunoSEQ multiplex PCR; TCRdb's version includes in-frame clones alone and lacks a portion of them. The V and J calls and the clone size are those of that table, but D and trimming were determined from the DNA. The data contain 130,000 to 150,000 clones, roughly four fifths of them singletons. The CDR3 is 15 residues long. The ends lost 5 bases at V and 12 bases at J; junction bases unmatched: 12. Germline V gene data show CDR1 as MNHEY and CDR2 as SVGEGT.

The specimen was peripheral blood. The V and J genes are TRBV6-2 or TRBV6-3 and TRBJ2-1; 11 nucleotides match TRBD2. The TCR comes from a human donor in a cohort sampled during active COVID-19. The CDR3 region is CASSKQLAGAEWQFF. CDR3 bases: TGTGCCAGCAGTAAACAACTAGCGGGGGCAGAGTGGCAGTTCTTC.